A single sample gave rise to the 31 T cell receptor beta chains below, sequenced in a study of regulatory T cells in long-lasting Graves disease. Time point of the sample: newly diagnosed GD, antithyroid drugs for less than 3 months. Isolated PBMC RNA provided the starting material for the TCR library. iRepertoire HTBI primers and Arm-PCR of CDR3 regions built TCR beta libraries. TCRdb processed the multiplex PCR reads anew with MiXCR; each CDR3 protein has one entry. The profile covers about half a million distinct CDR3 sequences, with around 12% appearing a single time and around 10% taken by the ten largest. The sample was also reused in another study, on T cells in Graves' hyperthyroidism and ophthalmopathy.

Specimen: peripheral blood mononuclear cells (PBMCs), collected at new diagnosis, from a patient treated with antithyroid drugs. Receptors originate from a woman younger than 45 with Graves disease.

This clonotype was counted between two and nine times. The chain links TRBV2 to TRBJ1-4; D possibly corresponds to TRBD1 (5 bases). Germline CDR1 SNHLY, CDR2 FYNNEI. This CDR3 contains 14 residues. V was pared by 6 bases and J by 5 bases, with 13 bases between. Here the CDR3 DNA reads TGTGCCAGCAGCGGACAAGGGTTGAATGAAAAACTGTTTTTT. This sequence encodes CASSGQGLNEKLFF. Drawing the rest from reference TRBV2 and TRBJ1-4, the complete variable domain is EPEVTQTPSHQVTQMGQEVILRCVPISNHLYFYWYRQILGQKVEFLVSFYNNEISEKSEIFDDQFSVERPDGSNFTLKIRSTKLEDSAMYFCASSGQGLNEKLFFGSGTQLSVL.

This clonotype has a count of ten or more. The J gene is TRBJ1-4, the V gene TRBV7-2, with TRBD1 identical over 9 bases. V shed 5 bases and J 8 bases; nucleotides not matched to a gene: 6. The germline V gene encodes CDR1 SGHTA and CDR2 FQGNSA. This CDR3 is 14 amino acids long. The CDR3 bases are TGTGCCAGCAGCGGGACAGGGTCGGGGGAAAAACTGTTTTTT. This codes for CASSGTGSGEKLFF.

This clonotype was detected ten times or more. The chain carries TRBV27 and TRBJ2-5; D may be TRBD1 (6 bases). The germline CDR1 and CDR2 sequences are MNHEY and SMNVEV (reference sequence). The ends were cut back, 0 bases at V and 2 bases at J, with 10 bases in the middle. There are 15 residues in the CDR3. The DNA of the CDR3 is TGTGCCAGCAGTTTATCGAGAAGGGGGCAAGAGACCCAGTACTTC. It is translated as CASSLSRRGQETQYF.

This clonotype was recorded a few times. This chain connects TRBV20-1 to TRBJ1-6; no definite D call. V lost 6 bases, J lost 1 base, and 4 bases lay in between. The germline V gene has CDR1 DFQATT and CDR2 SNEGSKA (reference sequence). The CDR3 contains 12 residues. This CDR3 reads CSASSYNSPLHF. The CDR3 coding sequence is TGCAGTGCGTCATCCTATAATTCACCCCTCCACTTT.

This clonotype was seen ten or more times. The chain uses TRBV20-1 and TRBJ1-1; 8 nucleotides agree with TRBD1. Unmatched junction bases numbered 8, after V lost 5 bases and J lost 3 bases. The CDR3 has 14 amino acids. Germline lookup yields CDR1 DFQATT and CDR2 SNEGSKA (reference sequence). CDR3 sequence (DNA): TGCAGTGCTGCCTGGGACAGGTCAGACACTGAAGCTTTCTTT. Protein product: CSAAWDRSDTEAFF.

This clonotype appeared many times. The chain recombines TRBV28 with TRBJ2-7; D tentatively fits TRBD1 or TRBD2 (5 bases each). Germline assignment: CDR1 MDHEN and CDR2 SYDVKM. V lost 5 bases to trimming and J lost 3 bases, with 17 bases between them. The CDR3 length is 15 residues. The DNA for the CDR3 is TGTGCCAGCAGTGGATACAGGTGGGAGCGCTACGAGCAGTACTTC. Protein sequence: CASSGYRWERYEQYF.

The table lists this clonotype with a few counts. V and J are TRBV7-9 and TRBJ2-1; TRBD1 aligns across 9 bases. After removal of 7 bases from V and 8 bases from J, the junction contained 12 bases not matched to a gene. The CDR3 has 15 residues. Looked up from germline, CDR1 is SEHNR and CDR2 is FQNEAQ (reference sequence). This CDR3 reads CASTLGDRDFHEQFF. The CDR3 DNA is TGTGCCAGCACCCTCGGGGACAGGGATTTTCATGAGCAGTTCTTC.

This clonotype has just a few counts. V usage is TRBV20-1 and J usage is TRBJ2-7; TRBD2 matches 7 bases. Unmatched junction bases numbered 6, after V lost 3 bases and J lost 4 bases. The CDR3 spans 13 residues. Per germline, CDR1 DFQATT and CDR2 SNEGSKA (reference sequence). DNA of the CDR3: TGCAGTGCTAGGGGGGGGGTCGGATACGAGCAGTACTTC. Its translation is CSARGGVGYEQYF.

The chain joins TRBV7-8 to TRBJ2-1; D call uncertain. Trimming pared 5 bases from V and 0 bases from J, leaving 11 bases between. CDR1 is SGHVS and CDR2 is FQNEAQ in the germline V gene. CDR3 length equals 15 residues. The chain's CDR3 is CASSPRASSYNEQFF. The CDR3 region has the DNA TGTGCCAGCAGCCCCCGGGCTAGCTCCTACAATGAGCAGTTCTTC.

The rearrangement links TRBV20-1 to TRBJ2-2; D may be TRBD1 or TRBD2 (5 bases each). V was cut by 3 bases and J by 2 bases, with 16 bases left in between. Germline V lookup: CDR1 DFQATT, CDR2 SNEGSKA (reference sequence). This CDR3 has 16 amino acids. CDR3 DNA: TGCAGTGCTAGGGCTATGGGACGGATAAACACCGGGGAGCTGTTTTTT. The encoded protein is CSARAMGRINTGELFF.

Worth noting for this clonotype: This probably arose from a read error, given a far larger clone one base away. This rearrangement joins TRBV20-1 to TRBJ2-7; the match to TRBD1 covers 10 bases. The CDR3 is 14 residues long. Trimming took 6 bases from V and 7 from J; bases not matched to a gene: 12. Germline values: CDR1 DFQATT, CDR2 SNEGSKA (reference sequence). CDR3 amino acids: CSAYRDRGLGEQYF. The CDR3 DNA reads TGCAGTGCATACCGGGACAGGGGTCTCGGTGAGCAGTACTTC.

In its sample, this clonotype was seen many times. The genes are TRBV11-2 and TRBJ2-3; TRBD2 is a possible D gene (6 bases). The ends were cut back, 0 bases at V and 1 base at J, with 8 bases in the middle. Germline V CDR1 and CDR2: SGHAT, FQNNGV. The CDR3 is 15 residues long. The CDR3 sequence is CASSLDGSRTDTQYF. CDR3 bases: TGTGCCAGCAGCTTAGACGGGAGCCGCACAGATACGCAGTATTTT.

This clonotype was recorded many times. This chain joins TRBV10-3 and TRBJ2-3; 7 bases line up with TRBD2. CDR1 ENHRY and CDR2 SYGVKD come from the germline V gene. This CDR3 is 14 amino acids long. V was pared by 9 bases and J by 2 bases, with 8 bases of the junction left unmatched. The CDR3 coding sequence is TGTGCCATAGGCCCTAGCGGTTCCACAGATACGCAGTATTTT. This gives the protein CAIGPSGSTDTQYF.

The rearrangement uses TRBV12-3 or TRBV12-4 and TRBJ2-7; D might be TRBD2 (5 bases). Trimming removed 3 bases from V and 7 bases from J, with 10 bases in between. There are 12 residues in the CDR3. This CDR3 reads CASSFVGVEQYF. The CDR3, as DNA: TGTGCCAGCAGTTTTGTCGGGGTTGAGCAGTACTTC.

The CDR3 sequence is CASSYTETGRYF. As DNA, the CDR3 is TGTGCCAGCAGTTACACCGAGACAGGGCGGTACTTC. The J gene is TRBJ2-7, the V gene TRBV6-5, with 7 bases aligning to TRBD1. Per germline, CDR1 MNHEY and CDR2 SVGAGI. J lost 12 bases, V lost 2 bases, and 7 bases had no gene match. The CDR3 sequence is 12 residues long.

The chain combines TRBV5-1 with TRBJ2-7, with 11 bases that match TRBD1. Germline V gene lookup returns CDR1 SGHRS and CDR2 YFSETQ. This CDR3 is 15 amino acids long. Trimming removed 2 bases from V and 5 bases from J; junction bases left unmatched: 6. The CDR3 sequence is CASSFTGTGGDEQYF. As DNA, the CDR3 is TGCGCCAGCAGCTTCACCGGGACAGGGGGTGACGAGCAGTACTTC.

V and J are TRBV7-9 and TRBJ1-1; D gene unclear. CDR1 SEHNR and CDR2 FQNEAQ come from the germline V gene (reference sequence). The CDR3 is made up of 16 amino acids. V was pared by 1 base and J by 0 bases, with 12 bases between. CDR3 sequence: CASSLVGLSLNTEAFF. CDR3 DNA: TGTGCCAGCAGCTTAGTAGGTCTCTCCCTGAACACTGAAGCTTTCTTT.

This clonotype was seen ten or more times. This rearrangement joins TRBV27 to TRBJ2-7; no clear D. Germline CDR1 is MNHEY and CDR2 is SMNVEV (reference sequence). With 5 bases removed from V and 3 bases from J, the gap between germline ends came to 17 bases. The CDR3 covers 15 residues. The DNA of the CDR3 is TGTGCCAGCAGTAGCCGAGGACGGACCCTCTACGAGCAGTACTTC. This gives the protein CASSSRGRTLYEQYF.

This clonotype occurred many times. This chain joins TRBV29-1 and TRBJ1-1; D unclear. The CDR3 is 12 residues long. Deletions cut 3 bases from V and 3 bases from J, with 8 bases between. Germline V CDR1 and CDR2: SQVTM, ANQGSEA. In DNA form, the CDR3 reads TGCAGCGTTGACACAGTCGACACTGAAGCTTTCTTT. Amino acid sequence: CSVDTVDTEAFF.

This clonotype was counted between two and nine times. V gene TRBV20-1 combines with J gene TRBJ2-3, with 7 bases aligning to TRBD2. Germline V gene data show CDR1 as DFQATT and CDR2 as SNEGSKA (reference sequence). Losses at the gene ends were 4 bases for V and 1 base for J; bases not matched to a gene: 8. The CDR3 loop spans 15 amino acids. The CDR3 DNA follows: TGCAGTGCTATTTCTGAGCGGGATGGCACAGATACGCAGTATTTT. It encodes CSAISERDGTDTQYF.

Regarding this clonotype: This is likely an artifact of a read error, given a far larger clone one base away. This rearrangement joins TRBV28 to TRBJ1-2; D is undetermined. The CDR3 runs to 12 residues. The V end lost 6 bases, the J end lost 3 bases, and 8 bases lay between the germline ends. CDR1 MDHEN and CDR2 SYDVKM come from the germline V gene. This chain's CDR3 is CASSLRDYGYTF. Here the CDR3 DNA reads TGTGCCAGCAGCTTAAGGGACTATGGCTACACCTTC.

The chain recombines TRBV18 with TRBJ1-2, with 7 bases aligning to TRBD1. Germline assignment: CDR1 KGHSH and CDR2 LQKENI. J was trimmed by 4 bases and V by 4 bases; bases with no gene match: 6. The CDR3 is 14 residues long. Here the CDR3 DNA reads TGTGCCAGCTCACGTATACGGGACAGCTATGGCTACACCTTC. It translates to CASSRIRDSYGYTF.

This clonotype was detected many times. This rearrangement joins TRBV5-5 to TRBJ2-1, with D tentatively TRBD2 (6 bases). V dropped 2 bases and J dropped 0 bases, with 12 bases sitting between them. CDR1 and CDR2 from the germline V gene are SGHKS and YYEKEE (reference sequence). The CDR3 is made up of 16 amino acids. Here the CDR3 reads CASSLVAVGSYNEQFF. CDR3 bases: TGTGCCAGCAGCTTAGTAGCGGTCGGCTCCTACAATGAGCAGTTCTTC.

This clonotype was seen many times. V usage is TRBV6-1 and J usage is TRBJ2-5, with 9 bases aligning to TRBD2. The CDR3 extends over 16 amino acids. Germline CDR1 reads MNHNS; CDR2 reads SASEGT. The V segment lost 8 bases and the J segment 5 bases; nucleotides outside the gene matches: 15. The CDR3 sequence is CASVRTSVRGEETQYF. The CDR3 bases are TGTGCCAGCGTGAGGACTAGCGTTCGAGGGGAGGAGACCCAGTACTTC.

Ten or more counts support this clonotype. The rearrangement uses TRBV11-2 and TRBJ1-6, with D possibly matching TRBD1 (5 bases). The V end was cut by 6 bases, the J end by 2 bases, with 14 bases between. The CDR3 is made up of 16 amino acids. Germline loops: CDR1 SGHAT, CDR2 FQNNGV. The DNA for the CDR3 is TGTGCCAGCAGGGGGGTGCGAGGCCCCTATAATTCACCCCTCCACTTT. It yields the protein CASRGVRGPYNSPLHF.

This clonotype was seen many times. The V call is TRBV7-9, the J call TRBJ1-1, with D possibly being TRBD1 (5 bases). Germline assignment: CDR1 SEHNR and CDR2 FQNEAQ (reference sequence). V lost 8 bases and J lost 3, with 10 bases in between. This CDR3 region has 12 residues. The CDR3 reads CASARGDTEAFF. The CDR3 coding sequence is TGTGCCAGCGCAAGGGGTGACACTGAAGCTTTCTTT.

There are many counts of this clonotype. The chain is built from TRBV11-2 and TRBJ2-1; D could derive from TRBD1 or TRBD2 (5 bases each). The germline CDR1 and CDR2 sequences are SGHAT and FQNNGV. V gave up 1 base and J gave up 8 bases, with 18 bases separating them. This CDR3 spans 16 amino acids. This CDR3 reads CASSLGGAGFRDEQFF. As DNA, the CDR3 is TGTGCCAGCAGCTTAGGAGGGGCAGGGTTTAGAGATGAGCAGTTCTTC.

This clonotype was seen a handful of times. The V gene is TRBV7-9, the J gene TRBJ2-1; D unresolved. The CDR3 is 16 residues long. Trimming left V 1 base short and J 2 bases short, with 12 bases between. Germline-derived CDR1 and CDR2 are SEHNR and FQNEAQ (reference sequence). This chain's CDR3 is CASSLGAEWPYNEQFF. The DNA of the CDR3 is TGTGCCAGCAGCTTAGGGGCTGAGTGGCCCTACAATGAGCAGTTCTTC. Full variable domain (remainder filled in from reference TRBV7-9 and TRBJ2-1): DTGVSQNPRHKITKRGQNVTFRCDPISEHNRLYWYRQTLGQGPEFLTYFQNEAQLEKSRLLSDRFSAERPKGSFSTLEIQRTEQGDSAMYLCASSLGAEWPYNEQFFGPGTRLTVL.

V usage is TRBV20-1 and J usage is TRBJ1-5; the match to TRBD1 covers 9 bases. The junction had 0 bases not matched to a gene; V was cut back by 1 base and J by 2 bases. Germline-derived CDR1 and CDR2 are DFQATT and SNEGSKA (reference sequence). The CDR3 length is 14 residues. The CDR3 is CSARGTGGNQPQHF. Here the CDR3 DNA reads TGCAGTGCTAGAGGGACAGGGGGCAATCAGCCCCAGCATTTT.

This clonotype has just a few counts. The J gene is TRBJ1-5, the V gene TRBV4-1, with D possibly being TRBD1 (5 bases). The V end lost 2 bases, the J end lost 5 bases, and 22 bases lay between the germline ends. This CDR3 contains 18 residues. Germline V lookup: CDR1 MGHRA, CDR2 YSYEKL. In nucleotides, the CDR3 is TGCGCCAGCAGCCAACTGGACATGGGGTTCCATTCGGATCAGCCCCAGCATTTT. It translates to CASSQLDMGFHSDQPQHF.

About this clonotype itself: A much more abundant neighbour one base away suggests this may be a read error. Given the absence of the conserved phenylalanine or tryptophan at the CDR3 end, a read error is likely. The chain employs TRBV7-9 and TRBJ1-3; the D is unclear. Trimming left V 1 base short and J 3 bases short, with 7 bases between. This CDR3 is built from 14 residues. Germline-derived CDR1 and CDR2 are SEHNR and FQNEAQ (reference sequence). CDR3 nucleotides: TGTGCCAGCAGCTTAGATTCGGGTGGAAACACCATATATCTT. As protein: CASSLDSGGNTIYL.